This TCR beta chain was captured in a study of T cell repertoires in cytomegalovirus infection. CDR1 is KGHDR, CDR2 SFDVKD, per germline. The V and J ends lost 3 bases and 4 bases, in that order; junction bases with no gene match: 8. The CDR3 has 16 residues. TCRdb reprocessed the reads via MiXCR and lists one record per CDR3 protein. The profile shows 450,000 to 550,000 distinct CDR3 sequences, 16% of them singletons. This clonotype was sampled from a human donor in good health (CMV status not recorded). Some clones in this sample may be carry-over from other donors' samples. The rearrangement joins TRBV24-1 to TRBJ2-1; 7 bases are shared with TRBD2. Source material: CD8+ T cells from PBMCs. The CDR3 sequence: CATSDSGKGDYNEQFF. The CDR3 coding sequence is TGTGCCACCAGTGATAGCGGGAAAGGGGATTACAATGAGCAGTTCTTC.